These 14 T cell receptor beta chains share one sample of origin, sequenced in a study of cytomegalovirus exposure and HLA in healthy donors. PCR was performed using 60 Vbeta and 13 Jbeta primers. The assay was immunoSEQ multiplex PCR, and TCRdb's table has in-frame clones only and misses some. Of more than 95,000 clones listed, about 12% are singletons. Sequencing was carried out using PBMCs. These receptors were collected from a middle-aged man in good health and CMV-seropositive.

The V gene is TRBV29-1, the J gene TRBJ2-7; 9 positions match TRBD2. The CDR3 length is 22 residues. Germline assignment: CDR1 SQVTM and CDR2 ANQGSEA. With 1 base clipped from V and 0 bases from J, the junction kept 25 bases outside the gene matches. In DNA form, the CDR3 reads TGCAGCGTTGAAGCCCAGGGGCTACGGGCGGCAACTAGCGGGTTAAGCTCCTACGAGCAGTACTTC. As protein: CSVEAQGLRAATSGLSSYEQYF.

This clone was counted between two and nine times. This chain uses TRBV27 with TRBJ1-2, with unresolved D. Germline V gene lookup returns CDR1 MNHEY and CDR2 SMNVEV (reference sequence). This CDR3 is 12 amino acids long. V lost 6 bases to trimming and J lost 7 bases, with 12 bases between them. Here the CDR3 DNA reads TGTGCCAGCAGAGACAAGGCTGTTGGCTACACCTTC. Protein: CASRDKAVGYTF.

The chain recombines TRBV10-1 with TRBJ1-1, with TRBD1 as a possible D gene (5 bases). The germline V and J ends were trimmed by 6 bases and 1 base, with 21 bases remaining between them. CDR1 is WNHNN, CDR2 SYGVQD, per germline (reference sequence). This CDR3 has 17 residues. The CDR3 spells CASSPAGYLQPNTEAFF. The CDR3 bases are TGCGCCAGCAGCCCCGCAGGGTACCTCCAGCCGAACACTGAAGCTTTCTTT.

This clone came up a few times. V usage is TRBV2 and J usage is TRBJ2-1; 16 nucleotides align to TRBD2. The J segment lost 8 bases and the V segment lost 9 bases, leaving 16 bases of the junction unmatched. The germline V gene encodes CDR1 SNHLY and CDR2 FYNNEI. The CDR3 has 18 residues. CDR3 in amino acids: CASKGLAGGPVPFDEQFF. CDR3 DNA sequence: TGTGCCAGTAAGGGACTAGCGGGAGGGCCGGTTCCATTCGATGAGCAGTTCTTC.

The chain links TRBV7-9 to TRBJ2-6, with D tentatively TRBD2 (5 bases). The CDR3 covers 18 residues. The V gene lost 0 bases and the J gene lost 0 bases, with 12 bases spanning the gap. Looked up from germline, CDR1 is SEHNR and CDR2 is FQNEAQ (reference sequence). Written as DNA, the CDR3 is TGTGCCAGCAGCTTAGCGGTGGGAGCTATCTCTGGGGCCAACGTCCTGACTTTC. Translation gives CASSLAVGAISGANVLTF. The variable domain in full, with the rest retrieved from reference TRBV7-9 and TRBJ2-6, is DTGVSQNPRHKITKRGQNVTFRCDPISEHNRLYWYRQTLGQGPEFLTYFQNEAQLEKSRLLSDRFSAERPKGSFSTLEIQRTEQGDSAMYLCASSLAVGAISGANVLTFGAGSRLTVL.

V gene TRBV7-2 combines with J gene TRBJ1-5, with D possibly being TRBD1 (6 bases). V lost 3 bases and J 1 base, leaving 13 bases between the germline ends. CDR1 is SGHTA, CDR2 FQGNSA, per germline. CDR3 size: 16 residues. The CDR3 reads CASSFGGAGSNQPQHF. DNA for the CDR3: TGTGCCAGCAGCTTTGGGGGGGCGGGAAGCAATCAGCCCCAGCATTTT.

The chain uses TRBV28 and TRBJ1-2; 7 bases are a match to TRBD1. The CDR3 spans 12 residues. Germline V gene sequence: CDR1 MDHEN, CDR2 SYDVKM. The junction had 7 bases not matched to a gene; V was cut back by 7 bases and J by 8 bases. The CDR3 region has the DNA TGTGCCAGCACTGACAGGGAAGGCGGCTACACCTTC. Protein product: CASTDREGGYTF.

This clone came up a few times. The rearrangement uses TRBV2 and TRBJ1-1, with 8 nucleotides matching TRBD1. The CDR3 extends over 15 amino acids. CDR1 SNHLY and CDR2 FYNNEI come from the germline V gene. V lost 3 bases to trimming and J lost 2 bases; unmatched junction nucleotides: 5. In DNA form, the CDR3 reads TGTGCCAGCAGTGAGGGCAGGGGGCTAAACACTGAAGCTTTCTTT. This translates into CASSEGRGLNTEAFF.

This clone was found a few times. CDR3 amino acids: CASSLTPSGSLHEQFF. The CDR3 DNA sequence: TGTGCCAGCAGCTTAACCCCTAGCGGGAGCCTCCATGAGCAGTTCTTC. This chain connects TRBV7-3 to TRBJ2-1, with TRBD2 matching over 10 bases. Trimming cost V 0 bases and J 8 bases; bases outside gene matches: 7. CDR1 is SGHTA, CDR2 FQGTGA, per germline. The CDR3 has 16 residues. The whole variable domain, filled in from reference TRBV7-3 and TRBJ2-1, reads GAGVSQTPSNKVTEKGKYVELRCDPISGHTALYWYRQSLGQGPEFLIYFQGTGAADDSGLPNDRFFAVRPEGSVSTLKIQRTERGDSAVYLCASSLTPSGSLHEQFFGPGTRLTVL.

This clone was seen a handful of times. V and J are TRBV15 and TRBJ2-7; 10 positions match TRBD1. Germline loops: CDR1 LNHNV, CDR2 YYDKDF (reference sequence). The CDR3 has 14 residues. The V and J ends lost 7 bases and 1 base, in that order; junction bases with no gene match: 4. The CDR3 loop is CATTRDRGSYEQYF. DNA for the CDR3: TGTGCCACCACCCGGGACAGGGGATCCTACGAGCAGTACTTC.

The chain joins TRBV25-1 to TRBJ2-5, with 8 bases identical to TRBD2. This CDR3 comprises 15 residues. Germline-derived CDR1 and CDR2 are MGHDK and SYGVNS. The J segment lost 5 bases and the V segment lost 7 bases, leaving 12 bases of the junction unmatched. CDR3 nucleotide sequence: TGTGCCAGCACCCAGCCCGGCGGGGGGCAGGAGACCCAGTACTTC. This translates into CASTQPGGGQETQYF.

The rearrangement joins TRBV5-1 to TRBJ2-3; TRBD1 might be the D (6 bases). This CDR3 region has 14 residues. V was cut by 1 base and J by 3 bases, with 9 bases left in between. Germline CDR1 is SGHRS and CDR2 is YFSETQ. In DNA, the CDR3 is TGCGCCAGCAGCTTGCTGAGGGGGACAGATACGCAGTATTTT. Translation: CASSLLRGTDTQYF. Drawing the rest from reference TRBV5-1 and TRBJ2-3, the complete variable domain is KAGVTQTPRYLIKTRGQQVTLSCSPISGHRSVSWYQQTPGQGLQFLFEYFSETQRNKGNFPGRFSGRQFSNSRSEMNVSTLELGDSALYLCASSLLRGTDTQYFGPGTRLTVL.

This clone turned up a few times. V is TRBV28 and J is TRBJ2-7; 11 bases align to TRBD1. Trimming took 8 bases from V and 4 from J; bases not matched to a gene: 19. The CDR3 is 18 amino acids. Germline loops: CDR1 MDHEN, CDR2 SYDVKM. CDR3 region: CASSTLIPGTGGGYEQYF. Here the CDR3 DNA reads TGTGCCAGCTCCACCTTAATACCGGGGACAGGGGGAGGGTACGAGCAGTACTTC.

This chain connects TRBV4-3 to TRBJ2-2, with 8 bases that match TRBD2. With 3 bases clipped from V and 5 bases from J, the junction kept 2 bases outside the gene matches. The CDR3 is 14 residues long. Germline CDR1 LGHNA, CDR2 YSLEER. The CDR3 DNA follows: TGCGCCAGCAGCCAGGAGCGGGGGACCGGGGAGCTGTTTTTT. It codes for CASSQERGTGELFF.